This T cell receptor (beta chain) is drawn from a study of blood T cell repertoires in COVID-19. Assay: immunoSEQ multiplex PCR; the TCRdb copy retains only in-frame clones and omits some. The sample has roughly 100,000 clones; over 65% are singletons. Germline V gene lookup returns CDR1 SGHTA and CDR2 FQGNSA. The V gene end was trimmed by 3 bases and the J gene end by 8 bases; junction bases not matched to a gene: 10. CDR3 length: 15 residues. The chain carries TRBV7-2 and TRBJ1-2, with 9 bases aligning to TRBD1. This TCR was recovered from a man aged 55 to 69 with acute or convalescent COVID-19. Sequencing was done on a sample of peripheral blood. The chain's CDR3 is CASSLFGTGREGYTF. CDR3 DNA sequence: TGTGCCAGCAGCTTGTTCGGGACAGGGCGGGAGGGCTACACCTTC.